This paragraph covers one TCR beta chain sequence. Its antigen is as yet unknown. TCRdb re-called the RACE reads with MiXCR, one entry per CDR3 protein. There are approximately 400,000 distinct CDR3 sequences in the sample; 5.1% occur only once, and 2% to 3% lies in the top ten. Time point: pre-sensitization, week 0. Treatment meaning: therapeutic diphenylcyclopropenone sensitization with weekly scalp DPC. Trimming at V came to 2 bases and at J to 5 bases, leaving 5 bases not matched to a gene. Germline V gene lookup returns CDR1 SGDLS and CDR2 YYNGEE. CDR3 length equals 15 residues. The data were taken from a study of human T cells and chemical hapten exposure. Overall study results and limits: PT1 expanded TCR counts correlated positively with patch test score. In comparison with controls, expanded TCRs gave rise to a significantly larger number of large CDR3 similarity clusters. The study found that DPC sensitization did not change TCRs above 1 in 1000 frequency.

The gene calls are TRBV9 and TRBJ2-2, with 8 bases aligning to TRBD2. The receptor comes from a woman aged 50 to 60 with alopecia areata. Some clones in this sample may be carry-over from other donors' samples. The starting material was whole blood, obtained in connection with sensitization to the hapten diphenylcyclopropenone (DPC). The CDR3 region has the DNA TGTGCCAGCAGCGTGGGACTAGTTGGAACCGGGGAGCTGTTTTTT. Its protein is CASSVGLVGTGELFF.